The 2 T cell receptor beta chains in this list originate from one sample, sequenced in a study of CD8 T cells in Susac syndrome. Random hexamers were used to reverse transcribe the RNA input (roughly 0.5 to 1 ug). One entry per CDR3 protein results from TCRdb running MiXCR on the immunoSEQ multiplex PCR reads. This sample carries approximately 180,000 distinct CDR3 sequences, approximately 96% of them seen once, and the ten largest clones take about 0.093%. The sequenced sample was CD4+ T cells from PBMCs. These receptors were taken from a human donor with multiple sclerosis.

The CDR3 reads CAISAGGPSSYNSPLHF. The DNA for the CDR3 is TGTGCCATCAGTGCCGGGGGACCTAGCTCCTATAATTCACCCCTCCACTTT. The chain has TRBV10-3 and TRBJ1-6; perhaps TRBD1 as D (5 bases). The CDR3 spans 17 residues. The V end lost 4 bases, the J end lost 0 bases, and 13 bases lay between the germline ends. Germline lookup yields CDR1 ENHRY and CDR2 SYGVKD.

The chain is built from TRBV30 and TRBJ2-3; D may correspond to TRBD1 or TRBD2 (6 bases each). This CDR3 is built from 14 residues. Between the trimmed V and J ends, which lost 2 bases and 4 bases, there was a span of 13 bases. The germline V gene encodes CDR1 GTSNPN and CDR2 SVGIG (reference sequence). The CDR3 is CAWSRMGGPDTQYF. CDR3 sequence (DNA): TGTGCCTGGAGTAGGATGGGGGGCCCAGATACGCAGTATTTT.